The 12 T cell receptor beta chains reported below all come from one sample, sequenced in a study of blood T cell repertoires in COVID-19. Libraries were prepared by immunoSEQ multiplex PCR; TCRdb keeps only in-frame clonotypes and omits some of them. The table includes 140,000 to 150,000 clones, 65% to 90% detected once. Sequenced sample: peripheral blood. The receptors come from a man aged 55 to 69 with active or convalescent COVID-19.

This clone was detected only once. The chain combines TRBV19 with TRBJ2-1, with D uncertain. The CDR3 runs 16 residues. Germline-derived CDR1 and CDR2 are LNHDA and SQIVND (reference sequence). The V gene lost 5 bases and the J gene lost 0 bases, with 14 bases spanning the gap. CDR3: CASSPPQALSYNEQFF. The DNA of the CDR3 is TGTGCCAGTAGTCCCCCGCAGGCACTCTCCTACAATGAGCAGTTCTTC.

The genes are TRBV11-2 and TRBJ2-6; 7 bases map to TRBD1. CDR3 length: 17 residues. V lost 5 bases to trimming and J lost 4 bases; unmatched junction nucleotides: 11. Germline-derived CDR1 and CDR2 are SGHAT and FQNNGV. The DNA of the CDR3 is TGTGCCAGCAGCGCCTATAGGGACAGTAGCGGGGCCAACGTCCTGACTTTC. Residues: CASSAYRDSSGANVLTF.

V is TRBV6-1 and J is TRBJ2-2; D might be TRBD1 (6 bases). Trimming took 3 bases from V and 5 from J, leaving 13 bases between them. CDR1 and CDR2 (germline): MNHNS, SASEGT. CDR3 length: 15 amino acids. CDR3 sequence (DNA): TGTGCCAGCAGTGATCGACAGGCAGGTACCGGGGAGCTGTTTTTT. Translating gives CASSDRQAGTGELFF.

This clone appeared once. V and J are TRBV27 and TRBJ2-3, with TRBD2 matching over 9 bases. There are 16 residues in the CDR3. The V gene end was trimmed by 2 bases and the J gene end by 3 bases; junction bases not matched to a gene: 6. Germline loops: CDR1 MNHEY, CDR2 SMNVEV (reference sequence). CDR3 protein: CASSLIRAGGTDTQYF. The CDR3 bases are TGTGCCAGCAGTTTAATTCGAGCGGGGGGTACAGATACGCAGTATTTT.

This rearrangement joins TRBV7-5 to TRBJ2-7; no check of the table's D call, TRBD1, against the DNA was made. TRBV7-5 is described as a pseudogene. CDR3 length: 14 residues. Here the CDR3 reads CARSSLDRYYEQYV. The CDR3 coding sequence is TGTGCCAGAAGCTCACTGGACAGGTACTACGAGCAGTACGTC.

This clone was seen more than once but under ten times. CDR3 nucleotide sequence: TGTGCCAGCAGCCCAGGCACGGGGACACCCTCCTACTTC. Translated, it gives CASSPGTGTPSYF. The chain couples TRBV12-3 or TRBV12-4 to TRBJ2-7, with D possibly matching TRBD1 (6 bases). The CDR3 contains 13 residues. The ends were cut back, 6 bases at V and 13 bases at J, with 22 bases in the middle.

The chain is built from TRBV27 and TRBJ1-1; TRBD1 aligns across 7 bases. The J segment lost 7 bases and the V segment lost 0 bases, leaving 8 bases of the junction unmatched. There are 15 residues in the CDR3. Germline V gene sequence: CDR1 MNHEY, CDR2 SMNVEV (reference sequence). Written as DNA, the CDR3 is TGTGCCAGCAGTTTATCGGGCAGGGGGACAGATGAAGCTTTCTTT. This codes for CASSLSGRGTDEAFF.

The chain has TRBV11-2 and TRBJ1-1; the D is unclear. CDR1 and CDR2 from the germline V gene are SGHAT and FQNNGV. V was shortened by 3 bases and J by 4 bases, with 12 bases between the two germline ends. CDR3 length: 14 amino acids. CDR3 residues: CASSFGDRGTEAFF. CDR3 DNA: TGTGCCAGCAGCTTTGGTGATCGGGGCACTGAAGCTTTCTTT.

The chain is built from TRBV2 and TRBJ1-2; TRBD1 matches 8 bases. Germline CDR1 reads SNHLY; CDR2 reads FYNNEI. The CDR3 consists of 13 residues. Trimming removed 4 bases from V and 7 bases from J; junction bases left unmatched: 5. This CDR3 reads CASSGTGSVGYTF. The CDR3 DNA is TGTGCCAGCAGTGGGACAGGGTCTGTTGGCTACACCTTC.

The sample holds one count of this clone. The V call is TRBV19, the J call TRBJ1-2; 8 bases match TRBD1. This CDR3 region has 15 residues. CDR1 and CDR2 (germline): LNHDA, SQIVND (reference sequence). V dropped 5 bases and J dropped 4; count of bases not matched to a gene: 9. This CDR3 is CASSLRTGPLYGYTF. The CDR3 nucleotides are TGTGCCAGTAGTCTAAGGACAGGGCCTCTCTATGGCTACACCTTC.

The chain uses TRBV30 and TRBJ1-5, with a weak D call TRBD1 (6 bases). The V gene lost 2 bases and the J gene lost 1 base, with 12 bases spanning the gap. The germline gives CDR1 GTSNPN, CDR2 SVGIG (reference sequence). CDR3 length equals 15 residues. The chain's CDR3 is CAWSFQGISNQPQHF. The CDR3 DNA reads as TGTGCCTGGAGTTTCCAGGGGATCAGCAATCAGCCCCAGCATTTT. The whole variable domain, remainder taken from reference TRBV30 and TRBJ1-5, is SQTIHQWPATLVQPVGSPLSLECTVEGTSNPNLYWYRQAAGRGLQLLFYSVGIGQISSEVPQNLSASRPQDRQFILSSKKLLLSDSGFYLCAWSFQGISNQPQHFGDGTRLSIL.

This clone occurred once. DNA of the CDR3: TGTGCCAGCAGTTCCAAGGACAGCGCTAATGAAAAACTGTTTTTT. Amino acid sequence: CASSSKDSANEKLFF. The rearrangement joins TRBV6-5 to TRBJ1-4, with D possibly matching TRBD1 (6 bases). The germline gives CDR1 MNHEY, CDR2 SVGAGI. Trimming cost V 4 bases and J 3 bases, with 12 bases left between them. The CDR3 is made up of 15 amino acids.